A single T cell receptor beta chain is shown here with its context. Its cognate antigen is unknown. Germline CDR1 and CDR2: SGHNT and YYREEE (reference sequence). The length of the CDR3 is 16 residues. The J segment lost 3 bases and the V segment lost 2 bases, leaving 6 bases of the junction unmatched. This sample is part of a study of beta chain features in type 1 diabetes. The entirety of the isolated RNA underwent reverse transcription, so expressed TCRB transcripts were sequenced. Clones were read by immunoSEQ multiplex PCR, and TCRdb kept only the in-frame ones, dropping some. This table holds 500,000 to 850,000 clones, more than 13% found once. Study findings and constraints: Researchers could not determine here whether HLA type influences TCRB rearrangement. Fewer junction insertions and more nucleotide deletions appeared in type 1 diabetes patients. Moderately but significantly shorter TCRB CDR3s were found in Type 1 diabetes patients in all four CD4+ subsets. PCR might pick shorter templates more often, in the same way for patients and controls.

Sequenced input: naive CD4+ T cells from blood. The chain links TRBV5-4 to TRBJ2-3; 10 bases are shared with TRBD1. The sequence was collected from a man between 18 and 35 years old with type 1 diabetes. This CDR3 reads CASSFIPGQGTDTQYF. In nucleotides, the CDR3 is TGTGCCAGCAGCTTCATTCCGGGACAGGGGACAGATACGCAGTATTTT.